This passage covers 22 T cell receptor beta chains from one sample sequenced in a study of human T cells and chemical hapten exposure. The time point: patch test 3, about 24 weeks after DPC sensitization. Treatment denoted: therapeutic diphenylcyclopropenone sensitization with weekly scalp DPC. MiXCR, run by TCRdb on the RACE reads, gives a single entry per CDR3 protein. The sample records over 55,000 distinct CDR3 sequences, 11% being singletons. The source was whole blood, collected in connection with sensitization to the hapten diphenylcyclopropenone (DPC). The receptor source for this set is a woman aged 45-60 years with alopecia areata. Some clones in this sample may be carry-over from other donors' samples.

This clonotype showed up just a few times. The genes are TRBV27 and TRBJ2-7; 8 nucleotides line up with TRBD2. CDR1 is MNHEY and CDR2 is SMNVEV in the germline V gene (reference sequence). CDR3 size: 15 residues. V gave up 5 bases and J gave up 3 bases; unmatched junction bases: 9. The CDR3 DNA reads TGTGCCAGCAGTCCCGGACCTAGCGGGCTCTACGAGCAGTACTTC. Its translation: CASSPGPSGLYEQYF.

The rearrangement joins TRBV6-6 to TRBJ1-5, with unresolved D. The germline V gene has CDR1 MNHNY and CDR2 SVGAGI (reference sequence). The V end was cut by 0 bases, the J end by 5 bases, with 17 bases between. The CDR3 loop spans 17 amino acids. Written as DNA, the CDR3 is TGTGCCAGCAGTTACTCGGTCGGGGTCTCTGGGGATCAGCCCCAGCATTTT. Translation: CASSYSVGVSGDQPQHF.

The CDR3 DNA reads TGCAGTGCGGCAGGGTCTAACTATGGCTACACCTTC. Amino acids: CSAAGSNYGYTF. The chain employs TRBV20-1 and TRBJ1-2; the D gene is possibly TRBD1 (5 bases). The CDR3 length is 12 residues. The germline V and J ends were trimmed by 6 bases and 0 bases, with 8 bases remaining between them. The germline CDR1 and CDR2 sequences are DFQATT and SNEGSKA (reference sequence).

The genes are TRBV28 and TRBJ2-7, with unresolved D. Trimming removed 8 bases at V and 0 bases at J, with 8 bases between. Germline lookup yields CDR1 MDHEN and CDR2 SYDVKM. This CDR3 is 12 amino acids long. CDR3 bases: TGTGCCAGCCGTCCGGGCTCCTACGAGCAGTACTTC. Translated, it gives CASRPGSYEQYF.

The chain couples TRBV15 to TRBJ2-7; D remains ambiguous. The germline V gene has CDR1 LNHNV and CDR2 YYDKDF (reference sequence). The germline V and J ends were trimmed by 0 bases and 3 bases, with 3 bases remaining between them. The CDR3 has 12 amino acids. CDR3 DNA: TGTGCCACCAGCAGAGACTTCTACGAGCAGTACTTC. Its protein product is CATSRDFYEQYF.

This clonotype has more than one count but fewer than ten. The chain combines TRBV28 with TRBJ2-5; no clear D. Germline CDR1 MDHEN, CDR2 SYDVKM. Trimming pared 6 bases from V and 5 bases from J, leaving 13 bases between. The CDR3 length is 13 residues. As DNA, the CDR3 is TGTGCCAGCAGCAGGACCCTGGTGGAGACCCAGTACTTC. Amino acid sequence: CASSRTLVETQYF.

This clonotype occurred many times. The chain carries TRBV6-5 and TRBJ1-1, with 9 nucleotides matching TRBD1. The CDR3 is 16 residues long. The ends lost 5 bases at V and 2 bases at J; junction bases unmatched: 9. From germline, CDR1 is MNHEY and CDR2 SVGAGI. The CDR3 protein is CASSRTGVIGNTEAFF. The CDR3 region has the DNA TGTGCCAGCAGTCGGACAGGGGTTATTGGAAACACTGAAGCTTTCTTT.

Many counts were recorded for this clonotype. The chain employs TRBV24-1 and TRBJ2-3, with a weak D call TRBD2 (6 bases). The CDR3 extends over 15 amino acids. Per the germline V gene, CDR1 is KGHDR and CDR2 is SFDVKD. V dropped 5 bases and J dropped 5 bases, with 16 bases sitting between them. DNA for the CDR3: TGTGCCACCAGTGCCAAGTGGGAGGAAGGAGATACGCAGTATTTT. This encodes CATSAKWEEGDTQYF.

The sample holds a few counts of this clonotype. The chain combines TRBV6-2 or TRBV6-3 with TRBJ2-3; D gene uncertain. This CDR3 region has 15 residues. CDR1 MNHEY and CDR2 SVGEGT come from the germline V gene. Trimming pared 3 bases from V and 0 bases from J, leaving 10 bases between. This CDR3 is CASSYGRPSTDTQYF. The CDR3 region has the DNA TGTGCCAGCAGTTATGGACGCCCTAGCACAGATACGCAGTATTTT.

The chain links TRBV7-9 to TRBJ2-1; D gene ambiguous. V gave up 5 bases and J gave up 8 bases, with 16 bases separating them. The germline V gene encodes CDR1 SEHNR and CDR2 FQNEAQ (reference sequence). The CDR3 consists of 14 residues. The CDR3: CASSPGRPGDEQFF. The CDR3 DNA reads TGTGCCAGCAGCCCCGGACGCCCCGGCGATGAGCAGTTCTTC.

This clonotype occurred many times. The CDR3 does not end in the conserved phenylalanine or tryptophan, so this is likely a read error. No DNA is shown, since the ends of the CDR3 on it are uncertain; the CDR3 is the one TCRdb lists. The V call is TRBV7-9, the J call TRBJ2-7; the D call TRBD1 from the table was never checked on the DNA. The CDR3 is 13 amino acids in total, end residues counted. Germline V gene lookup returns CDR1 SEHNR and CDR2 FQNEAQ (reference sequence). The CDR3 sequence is CASSFPRGGPLRI.

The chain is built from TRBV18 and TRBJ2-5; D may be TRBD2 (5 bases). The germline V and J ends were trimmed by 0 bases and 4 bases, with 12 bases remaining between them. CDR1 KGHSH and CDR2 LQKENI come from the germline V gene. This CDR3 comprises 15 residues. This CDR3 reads CASSPPPLVRETQYF. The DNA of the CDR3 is TGTGCCAGCTCACCACCTCCACTAGTAAGAGAGACCCAGTACTTC.

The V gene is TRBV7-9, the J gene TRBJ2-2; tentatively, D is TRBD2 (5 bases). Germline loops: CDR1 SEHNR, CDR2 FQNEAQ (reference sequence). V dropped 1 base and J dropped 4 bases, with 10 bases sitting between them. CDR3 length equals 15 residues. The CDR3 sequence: CASSLVSGFTGELFF. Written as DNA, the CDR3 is TGTGCCAGCAGCTTAGTAAGCGGTTTCACCGGGGAGCTGTTTTTT.

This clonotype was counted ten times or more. The CDR3 sequence: CASSIGQGTYEQYF. CDR3 bases: TGTGCCAGCAGTATAGGACAGGGAACCTACGAGCAGTACTTC. V is TRBV6-6 and J is TRBJ2-7; 8 bases are a match to TRBD1. The germline gives CDR1 MNHNY, CDR2 SVGAGI (reference sequence). V shed 5 bases and J 2 bases; nucleotides not matched to a gene: 5. The CDR3 spans 14 residues.

The CDR3 spells CASSWRQDTEAFF. The CDR3 nucleotides are TGTGCCAGCAGTTGGAGACAGGACACTGAAGCTTTCTTT. This rearrangement joins TRBV6-6 to TRBJ1-1, with a tentative D call TRBD1 (6 bases). Trimming pared 4 bases from V and 3 bases from J, leaving 9 bases between. The germline V gene encodes CDR1 MNHNY and CDR2 SVGAGI (reference sequence). The CDR3 extends over 13 amino acids.

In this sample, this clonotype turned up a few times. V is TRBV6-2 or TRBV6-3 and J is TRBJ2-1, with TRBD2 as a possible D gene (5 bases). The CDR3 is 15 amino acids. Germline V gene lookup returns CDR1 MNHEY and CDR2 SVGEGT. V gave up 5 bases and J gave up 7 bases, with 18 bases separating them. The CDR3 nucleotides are TGTGCCAGCAGTAGGCGGGCTAGCCGGTGGAATGAGCAGTTCTTC. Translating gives CASSRRASRWNEQFF.

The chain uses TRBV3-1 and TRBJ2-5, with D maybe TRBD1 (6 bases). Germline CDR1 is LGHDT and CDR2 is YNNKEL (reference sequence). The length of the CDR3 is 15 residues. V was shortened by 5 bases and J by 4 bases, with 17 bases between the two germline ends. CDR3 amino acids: CASSFGTIGGETQYF. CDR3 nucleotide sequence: TGTGCCAGCAGCTTTGGGACAATCGGTGGAGAGACCCAGTACTTC.

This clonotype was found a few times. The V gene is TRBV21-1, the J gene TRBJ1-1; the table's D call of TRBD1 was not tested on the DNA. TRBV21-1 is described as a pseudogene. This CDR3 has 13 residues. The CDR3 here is CVSTRDRGTEAFF. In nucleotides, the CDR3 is TGTGTCAGCACCCGGGACAGGGGAACTGAAGCTTTCTTT.

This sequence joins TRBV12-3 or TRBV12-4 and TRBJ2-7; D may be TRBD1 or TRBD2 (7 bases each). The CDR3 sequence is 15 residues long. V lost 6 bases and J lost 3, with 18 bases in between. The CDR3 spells CASSPQGGAFYEQYF. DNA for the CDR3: TGTGCCAGCAGCCCCCAGGGGGGGGCTTTCTACGAGCAGTACTTC.

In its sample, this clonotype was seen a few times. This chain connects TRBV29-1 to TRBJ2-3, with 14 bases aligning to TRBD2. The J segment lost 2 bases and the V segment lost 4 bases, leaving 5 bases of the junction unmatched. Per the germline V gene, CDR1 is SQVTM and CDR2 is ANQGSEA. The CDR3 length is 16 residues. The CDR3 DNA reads TGCAGCGTTGCCGGGACTAGCGGGGGCTCCACAGATACGCAGTATTTT. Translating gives CSVAGTSGGSTDTQYF.

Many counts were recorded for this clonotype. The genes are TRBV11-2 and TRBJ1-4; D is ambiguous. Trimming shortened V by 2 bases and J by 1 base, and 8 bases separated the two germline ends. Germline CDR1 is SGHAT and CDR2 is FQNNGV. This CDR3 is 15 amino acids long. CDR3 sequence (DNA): TGTGCCAGCAGCTTATTCGGGGAAACTAATGAAAAACTGTTTTTT. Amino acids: CASSLFGETNEKLFF.

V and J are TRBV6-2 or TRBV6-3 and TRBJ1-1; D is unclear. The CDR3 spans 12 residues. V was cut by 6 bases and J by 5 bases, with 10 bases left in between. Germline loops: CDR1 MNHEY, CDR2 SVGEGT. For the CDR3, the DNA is TGTGCCAGCAGCCCCCTGCGGACTGAAGCTTTCTTT. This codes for CASSPLRTEAFF.